This section outlines one TCR beta chain sequence together with its context. This entry is derived from a study of blood T cell repertoires in COVID-19. For the study at large: PBMCs, B-cell-depleted T cells, or T cells provided the cDNA or gDNA that made up the material.

Clinical histories supplied by participants themselves formed the basis of cohort assignment. Two negative PCRs, clearance, or symptom resolution characterized the recovered Cohort 3 donors. V was cut by 3 bases and J by 1 base, with 11 bases left in between. CDR1 and CDR2 from the germline V gene are SGHTA and FQGNSA. The CDR3 has 15 residues. Under the authors' procedure: Amplifying reference gene primers gave estimates of nucleated cell counts. The assay was immunoSEQ multiplex PCR, and TCRdb's table has in-frame clones only and misses some. V and J calls and clone size are given by that table; D and trimming were obtained from the DNA. The sample holds about 130,000 clones; just under 85% are singletons and the top ten take under 9.5%.

The chain carries TRBV7-2 and TRBJ2-3, with TRBD2 as a possible D gene (6 bases). The sequence was collected from a man aged 45-65 years who had recovered from COVID-19. The sample taken for sequencing was PBMCs or T cells enriched from blood (not recorded which). The CDR3 DNA is TGTGCCAGCAGCTTCGGCGGGGAGCGCACAGATACGCAGTATTTT. Translation: CASSFGGERTDTQYF.